What follows are 21 T cell receptor beta chains derived from one specimen sequenced in a study of cytomegalovirus exposure and HLA in healthy donors. The PCR used 60 Vbeta and 13 Jbeta primers. The data were produced by immunoSEQ multiplex PCR, yet TCRdb's version contains in-frame clones alone and is incomplete. The sample table includes approximately 50,000 clones. The sample comprised PBMCs. The receptors originated from a female donor in good health and CMV-seronegative.

The chain has TRBV2 and TRBJ1-2; D unclear. V lost 6 bases and J lost 8, with 16 bases in between. Per germline, CDR1 SNHLY and CDR2 FYNNEI. CDR3 length: 13 amino acids. The CDR3, as DNA: TGTGCCAGCAGAGAACCGCCCATCAGAGGCTACACCTTC. It specifies CASREPPIRGYTF. Full variable domain (missing parts from reference TRBV2 and TRBJ1-2): EPEVTQTPSHQVTQMGQEVILRCVPISNHLYFYWYRQILGQKVEFLVSFYNNEISEKSEIFDDQFSVERPDGSNFTLKIRSTKLEDSAMYFCASREPPIRGYTFGSGTRLTVV.

The genes are TRBV5-3 and TRBJ2-5, with 8 bases matching TRBD2. TRBV5-3 falls under the ORF class, with uncertain function. V dropped 0 bases and J dropped 5; count of bases not matched to a gene: 6. The CDR3 spans 15 residues. The CDR3 DNA follows: TGTGCCAGAAGCTTGGTAGTAGCGGGAAGGGAGACCCAGTACTTC. This translates into CARSLVVAGRETQYF.

V is TRBV4-1 and J is TRBJ1-4; a weak D match, TRBD1 (6 bases). The CDR3 runs 16 residues. Trimming removed 4 bases from V and 3 bases from J, with 15 bases in between. The germline gives CDR1 MGHRA, CDR2 YSYEKL. The CDR3 bases are TGCGCCAGCAGCCCTGGCGAGACAGGCCCTAATGAAAAACTGTTTTTT. This encodes CASSPGETGPNEKLFF.

This CDR3 is CASSTRQSQETQYF. In DNA, the CDR3 is TGTGCCAGCAGCACGAGACAGTCCCAAGAGACCCAGTACTTC. This chain uses TRBV11-1 with TRBJ2-5; TRBD1 is a possible D gene (5 bases). Germline assignment: CDR1 SGHAT and CDR2 FQDESV (reference sequence). V gave up 5 bases and J gave up 1 base, with 11 bases separating them. The CDR3 spans 14 residues.

The chain links TRBV30 to TRBJ1-1, with D uncertain. This CDR3 has 12 amino acids. CDR1 is GTSNPN, CDR2 SVGIG, per germline (reference sequence). Trimming pared 2 bases from V and 1 base from J, leaving 5 bases between. CDR3 nucleotides: TGTGCCTGGAGTCCGTCGAACACTGAAGCTTTCTTT. Translated: CAWSPSNTEAFF.

J is TRBJ1-4 and V is TRBV5-1; 7 bases line up with TRBD1. CDR3 length: 15 amino acids. Germline assignment: CDR1 SGHRS and CDR2 YFSETQ. J lost 4 bases, V lost 3 bases, and 6 bases had no gene match. The CDR3 nucleotides are TGCGCCAGCAGCTACTTCGGGACAGATAATGAAAAACTGTTTTTT. Translating it yields CASSYFGTDNEKLFF. The full variable domain, with the rest looked up from reference TRBV5-1 and TRBJ1-4, is KAGVTQTPRYLIKTRGQQVTLSCSPISGHRSVSWYQQTPGQGLQFLFEYFSETQRNKGNFPGRFSGRQFSNSRSEMNVSTLELGDSALYLCASSYFGTDNEKLFFGSGTQLSVL.

The chain carries TRBV19 and TRBJ2-2; 14 bases align to TRBD2. The CDR3 has 16 amino acids. V gave up 3 bases and J gave up 8 bases; unmatched junction bases: 5. CDR1 is LNHDA and CDR2 is SQIVND in the germline V gene (reference sequence). The CDR3 loop is CASSITGTSGSGELFF. CDR3 coding DNA: TGTGCCAGTAGTATCACCGGGACTAGCGGGAGTGGGGAGCTGTTTTTT.

The rearrangement links TRBV29-1 to TRBJ1-2, with 9 bases fitting TRBD1. Germline V gene lookup returns CDR1 SQVTM and CDR2 ANQGSEA. Trimming removed 5 bases from V and 7 bases from J; junction bases left unmatched: 23. The CDR3 is 18 amino acids. Here the CDR3 reads CSVPDRGKDDGGSLGYTF. CDR3 DNA sequence: TGCAGCGTTCCCGACAGGGGGAAGGACGACGGGGGTTCCCTTGGCTACACCTTC.

The chain links TRBV5-1 to TRBJ2-7, with D possibly matching TRBD1 (6 bases). This CDR3 has 16 residues. V was shortened by 4 bases and J by 0 bases, with 17 bases between the two germline ends. Germline lookup yields CDR1 SGHRS and CDR2 YFSETQ. CDR3 amino acids: CASSRAGQPGSYEQYF. As DNA, the CDR3 is TGCGCCAGCAGCCGAGCCGGACAGCCCGGCTCCTACGAGCAGTACTTC. Full variable domain (missing parts from reference TRBV5-1 and TRBJ2-7): KAGVTQTPRYLIKTRGQQVTLSCSPISGHRSVSWYQQTPGQGLQFLFEYFSETQRNKGNFPGRFSGRQFSNSRSEMNVSTLELGDSALYLCASSRAGQPGSYEQYFGPGTRLTVT.

This rearrangement joins TRBV11-2 to TRBJ2-3; 11 bases are a match to TRBD1. Germline V gives CDR1 SGHAT, CDR2 FQNNGV. CDR3 length: 16 amino acids. J was trimmed by 3 bases and V by 5 bases; bases with no gene match: 7. The CDR3 nucleotides read TGTGCCAGCAGCCCTAGGACAGGGGGCTTGACAGATACGCAGTATTTT. Amino acids: CASSPRTGGLTDTQYF.

The chain couples TRBV5-6 to TRBJ2-7; perhaps TRBD1 as D (5 bases). Germline V gene data show CDR1 as SGHDT and CDR2 as YYEEEE. V was trimmed by 4 bases and J by 4 bases, leaving 15 bases between them. The CDR3 contains 14 residues. The CDR3 protein is CASSDTGNPYEQYF. The CDR3 nucleotides are TGTGCCAGCAGCGATACAGGCAACCCTTACGAGCAGTACTTC. Variable domain in full (rest from reference TRBV5-6 and TRBJ2-7): DAGVTQSPTHLIKTRGQQVTLRCSPKSGHDTVSWYQQALGQGPQFIFQYYEEEERQRGNFPDRFSGHQFPNYSSELNVNALLLGDSALYLCASSDTGNPYEQYFGPGTRLTVT.

The chain uses TRBV7-2 and TRBJ1-1; 7 bases match TRBD1. Germline V lookup: CDR1 SGHTA, CDR2 FQGNSA. The CDR3 covers 15 residues. J was trimmed by 0 bases and V by 4 bases; bases with no gene match: 5. The CDR3 DNA is TGTGCCAGCAGCTCGAGCAGGGGGATGAACACTGAAGCTTTCTTT. Amino acids: CASSSSRGMNTEAFF.

The chain has TRBV5-6 and TRBJ1-1; TRBD1 might be the D (6 bases). CDR3 length equals 13 residues. Trimming removed 2 bases from V and 3 bases from J, with 8 bases in between. Per germline, CDR1 SGHDT and CDR2 YYEEEE. The CDR3: CASSFTGHTEAFF. The CDR3 region has the DNA TGTGCCAGCAGCTTCACAGGGCACACTGAAGCTTTCTTT.

The rearrangement links TRBV7-7 to TRBJ2-7; 9 bases are a match to TRBD1. CDR1 SSHAT and CDR2 FNYEAQ come from the germline V gene (reference sequence). The CDR3 length is 13 residues. V lost 11 bases to trimming and J lost 3 bases; unmatched junction nucleotides: 8. CDR3 in amino acids: CALLDRGSYEQYF. The CDR3 DNA reads TGTGCCCTTTTAGACAGGGGGAGCTACGAGCAGTACTTC.

The chain carries TRBV4-1 and TRBJ2-1, with D perhaps TRBD1 (5 bases). The CDR3 loop spans 15 amino acids. Trimming cost V 4 bases and J 5 bases, with 15 bases left between them. CDR1 and CDR2 (germline): MGHRA, YSYEKL. CDR3 protein: CASSRRTSPNNEQFF. The CDR3 DNA reads TGCGCCAGCAGCCGAAGGACATCCCCAAACAATGAGCAGTTCTTC.

The chain uses TRBV19 and TRBJ1-2, with TRBD1 as a possible D gene (5 bases). This CDR3 is 13 amino acids long. Trimming took 3 bases from V and 8 from J, leaving 13 bases between them. Germline values: CDR1 LNHDA, CDR2 SQIVND (reference sequence). The DNA of the CDR3 is TGTGCCAGTAGTATTGCGGGGGGAGAGGGCTACACCTTC. Translated, it gives CASSIAGGEGYTF.

The V gene is TRBV7-2, the J gene TRBJ1-2; 7 positions agree with TRBD1. This CDR3 is 15 amino acids long. Germline trimming cut 5 bases from V and 6 bases from J; bases unmatched to any gene: 12. Germline V gene lookup returns CDR1 SGHTA and CDR2 FQGNSA. In DNA form, the CDR3 reads TGTGCCAGCAGCCAAGTACCGACAGGGATCGATGGCTACACCTTC. As protein: CASSQVPTGIDGYTF.

The chain carries TRBV9 and TRBJ1-2; perhaps TRBD1 as D (6 bases). Trimming pared 3 bases from V and 7 bases from J, leaving 13 bases between. Germline loops: CDR1 SGDLS, CDR2 YYNGEE. This CDR3 contains 13 residues. CDR3 region: CASSGQALGGYTF. For the CDR3, the DNA is TGTGCCAGCAGCGGACAGGCCCTCGGTGGCTACACCTTC.

This sequence joins TRBV19 and TRBJ1-6; the match to TRBD1 covers 10 bases. From germline, CDR1 is LNHDA and CDR2 SQIVND (reference sequence). V lost 6 bases to trimming and J lost 7 bases; unmatched junction nucleotides: 6. This CDR3 contains 15 residues. DNA of the CDR3: TGTGCCAGTAGCCCGCCGGGACAGGGGAATTCACCCCTCCACTTT. Translating it yields CASSPPGQGNSPLHF.

The rearrangement links TRBV4-1 to TRBJ1-1, with a possible D match to TRBD1 (6 bases). From germline, CDR1 is MGHRA and CDR2 YSYEKL. The CDR3 covers 19 residues. Trimming shortened V by 1 base and J by 1 base, and 22 bases separated the two germline ends. The CDR3 nucleotides are TGCGCCAGCAGCCAAGGTCGGTTTTGGTCTAGGGGGACGAACACTGAAGCTTTCTTT. Translating gives CASSQGRFWSRGTNTEAFF.

Here the CDR3 reads CASSYRTEAFF. In DNA, the CDR3 is TGTGCCAGCAGTTACCGGACTGAAGCTTTCTTT. This chain connects TRBV6-5 to TRBJ1-1; no definite D call. The CDR3 contains 11 residues. Trimming cost V 2 bases and J 5 bases, with 3 bases left between them. Per the germline V gene, CDR1 is MNHEY and CDR2 is SVGAGI.